This T cell receptor beta chain comes out of a study of T cells after posttransplantation cyclophosphamide. Points from the study as a whole: Tissue-infiltrating T cells from skin or gut overlapped little with blood T cells. Recipient CMV seropositivity and CMV reactivation strongly tracked TRB clonality. Donor-recipient repertoire similarity was low at 1-2 months, rising over year one.

Control samples came 1 year after myeloablative marrow transplants with methotrexate plus calcineurin inhibitor. The protocol was immunoSEQ multiplex PCR, while the TCRdb copy is restricted to in-frame clones and leaves out a portion. The sample includes about 16,000 clones, about 82% of them seen just once. Concerning this clone itself: Its target is not known.

The CDR3 has 16 amino acids. The V and J ends lost 3 bases and 3 bases respectively, with 17 bases between them. In germline, CDR1 is MNHEY, CDR2 SMNVEV (reference sequence). The origin of this receptor is a young adult male patient who received an allogeneic stem cell transplant from an unrelated donor, was CMV-positive, and had acute and chronic GVHD. Some T cells may arise from the graft donor. This specimen was PBMCs, taken around 59 weeks after allogeneic stem cell transplant with calcineurin inhibitor and methotrexate. The V gene is TRBV27, the J gene TRBJ1-2, with D maybe TRBD1 (5 bases). In DNA, the CDR3 is TGTGCCAGCAGTTTTCAAGGACGGACATCTTACTATGGCTACACCTTC. The encoded protein is CASSFQGRTSYYGYTF.